Following are 23 T cell receptor beta chains from one sample sequenced in a study of beta chain features in type 1 diabetes. Expressed TCRB transcripts were sequenced after all isolated RNA was converted to cDNA. Sequencing used immunoSEQ multiplex PCR; TCRdb keeps in-frame clones, though not all of them. The sample holds 350,000 to 450,000 clones, about 15% seen once. Sequencing used naive CD4+ T cells from blood. These receptors were collected from a man aged 25-45 years in good health.

The genes are TRBV30 and TRBJ1-1, with 8 bases aligning to TRBD1. The CDR3 is 15 residues long. With 0 bases clipped from V and 5 bases from J, the junction kept 8 bases outside the gene matches. Germline V CDR1 and CDR2: GTSNPN, SVGIG (reference sequence). The CDR3 protein is CAWSVAPQGETEAFF. The CDR3 coding sequence is TGTGCCTGGAGTGTAGCACCACAGGGGGAAACTGAAGCTTTCTTT. Full variable domain (missing parts from reference TRBV30 and TRBJ1-1): SQTIHQWPATLVQPVGSPLSLECTVEGTSNPNLYWYRQAAGRGLQLLFYSVGIGQISSEVPQNLSASRPQDRQFILSSKKLLLSDSGFYLCAWSVAPQGETEAFFGQGTRLTVV.

The chain links TRBV12-5 to TRBJ2-1, with a tentative D call TRBD1 (6 bases). The CDR3 is 14 residues long. The V end was cut by 7 bases, the J end by 6 bases, with 16 bases between. Germline V gives CDR1 LGHNT, CDR2 FRNRAP. The CDR3 DNA reads TGTGCTAGTGCCTTTACAGGGAGTATCAATGAGCAGTTCTTC. This gives the protein CASAFTGSINEQFF. Full variable domain (rest looked up from reference TRBV12-5 and TRBJ2-1): DARVTQTPRHKVTEMGQEVTMRCQPILGHNTVFWYRQTMMQGLELLAYFRNRAPLDDSGMPKDRFSAEMPDATLATLKIQPSEPRDSAVYFCASAFTGSINEQFFGPGTRLTVL.

This clone was seen only a few times. Other DNA sequences in the sample encode the same CDR3. This sequence joins TRBV7-9 and TRBJ2-1; D call uncertain. V was trimmed by 2 bases and J by 0 bases, leaving 8 bases between them. The CDR3 is 15 amino acids. Germline CDR1 SEHNR, CDR2 FQNEAQ (reference sequence). In DNA form, the CDR3 reads TGTGCCAGCAGCTTATTAAGGAGCTCCTACAATGAGCAGTTCTTC. This sequence encodes CASSLLRSSYNEQFF.

The sample holds a few counts of this clone. The rearrangement joins TRBV7-9 to TRBJ2-1; 8 nucleotides match TRBD1. This CDR3 has 18 amino acids. CDR1 SEHNR and CDR2 FQNEAQ come from the germline V gene (reference sequence). The V and J ends lost 0 bases and 6 bases, in that order; junction bases with no gene match: 13. CDR3 sequence: CASSLAIGQGKSLNEQFF. DNA for the CDR3: TGTGCCAGCAGCTTAGCGATAGGACAGGGAAAATCTCTCAATGAGCAGTTCTTC. Filled out from reference TRBV7-9 and TRBJ2-1, the complete variable domain reads DTGVSQNPRHKITKRGQNVTFRCDPISEHNRLYWYRQTLGQGPEFLTYFQNEAQLEKSRLLSDRFSAERPKGSFSTLEIQRTEQGDSAMYLCASSLAIGQGKSLNEQFFGPGTRLTVL.

The rearrangement joins TRBV30 to TRBJ1-5; TRBD1 matches at 7 bases. The CDR3 loop spans 13 amino acids. The V and J ends lost 6 bases and 6 bases, in that order; junction bases with no gene match: 8. CDR1 is GTSNPN and CDR2 is SVGIG in the germline V gene (reference sequence). For the CDR3, the DNA is TGTGCCTGTTCAGACAGGGAAGGTCAGCCCCAGCATTTT. It yields the protein CACSDREGQPQHF.

V is TRBV11-2 and J is TRBJ2-7, with D uncertain. Germline V gives CDR1 SGHAT, CDR2 FQNNGV. V lost 4 bases, J lost 3 bases, and 4 bases lay in between. The CDR3 spans 11 residues. CDR3 DNA: TGTGCCAGCAGCTACGACTACGAGCAGTACGTC. It encodes CASSYDYEQYV.

This clone came up a few times. V is TRBV4-3 and J is TRBJ1-3; 7 bases line up with TRBD1. V gave up 0 bases and J gave up 4 bases; unmatched junction bases: 6. CDR1 and CDR2 from the germline V gene are LGHNA and YSLEER. The CDR3 extends over 16 amino acids. DNA of the CDR3: TGCGCCAGCAGCCAAGAAAGACAGGGTAGAGGAAACACCATATATTTT. This translates into CASSQERQGRGNTIYF.

The chain combines TRBV11-1 with TRBJ2-1; no firm D call. The CDR3 has 15 residues. The germline V gene encodes CDR1 SGHAT and CDR2 FQDESV (reference sequence). The V end was cut by 6 bases, the J end by 6 bases, with 18 bases between. CDR3 sequence: CASSEQRIDSNEQFF. In DNA, the CDR3 is TGTGCCAGCAGTGAACAGAGGATAGACTCCAATGAGCAGTTCTTC.

In this sample, this clone turned up a few times. The chain carries TRBV9 and TRBJ2-6; TRBD1 is a possible D gene (6 bases). The CDR3 is made up of 17 amino acids. The germline CDR1 and CDR2 sequences are SGDLS and YYNGEE. Between the trimmed V and J ends, which lost 3 bases and 2 bases, there was a span of 15 bases. CDR3 loop: CASSADPRTAGANVLTF. The CDR3 nucleotides read TGTGCCAGCAGCGCCGATCCCAGGACAGCTGGGGCCAACGTCCTGACTTTC.

This clone was counted a few times. The rearrangement links TRBV4-3 to TRBJ2-6; maybe TRBD1 (5 bases). The V gene lost 4 bases and the J gene lost 0 bases, with 16 bases spanning the gap. Looked up from germline, CDR1 is LGHNA and CDR2 is YSLEER. CDR3 size: 18 residues. The CDR3 nucleotides read TGCGCCAGCAGCCGTTACAACGGACAAATCTCTGGGGCCAACGTCCTGACTTTC. It translates to CASSRYNGQISGANVLTF.

The chain carries TRBV7-2 and TRBJ1-2, with 7 positions matching TRBD1. Germline assignment: CDR1 SGHTA and CDR2 FQGNSA. Unmatched junction bases numbered 5, after V lost 9 bases and J lost 1 base. The CDR3 totals 13 residues. CDR3 coding DNA: TGTGCCAGTTACCGGGACAGTAACTATGGCTACACCTTC. The encoded protein is CASYRDSNYGYTF.

This chain joins TRBV5-1 and TRBJ2-1; D is perhaps TRBD2 (6 bases). Trimming pared 1 base from V and 9 bases from J, leaving 26 bases between. This CDR3 region has 18 residues. From germline, CDR1 is SGHRS and CDR2 YFSETQ. In DNA, the CDR3 is TGCGCCAGCAGCTTGAGGCTTACCGGGACTCGCTATCGTGGTGAGCAGTTCTTC. Protein sequence: CASSLRLTGTRYRGEQFF. Full variable domain (outside the CDR3, taken from reference TRBV5-1 and TRBJ2-1): KAGVTQTPRYLIKTRGQQVTLSCSPISGHRSVSWYQQTPGQGLQFLFEYFSETQRNKGNFPGRFSGRQFSNSRSEMNVSTLELGDSALYLCASSLRLTGTRYRGEQFFGPGTRLTVL.

This clone was seen only a few times. The V and J genes are TRBV9 and TRBJ1-5, with 8 bases fitting TRBD1. The CDR3 totals 14 residues. Looked up from germline, CDR1 is SGDLS and CDR2 is YYNGEE. V dropped 4 bases and J dropped 4; count of bases not matched to a gene: 4. The CDR3 DNA follows: TGTGCCAGCAGCCGTGACAGGGGAAATCAGCCCCAGCATTTT. Its translation: CASSRDRGNQPQHF.

In this sample, this clone turned up a few times. This chain connects TRBV29-1 to TRBJ2-2; D uncertain. The CDR3 loop spans 14 amino acids. V lost 0 bases and J 6 bases, leaving 11 bases between the germline ends. Germline CDR1 SQVTM, CDR2 ANQGSEA. In nucleotides, the CDR3 is TGCAGCGTTGAAGATCCGCGTCAGCCCGGGGAGCTGTTTTTT. Encoded protein: CSVEDPRQPGELFF.

Only a few counts were recorded for this clone. The chain joins TRBV7-9 to TRBJ2-3; maybe TRBD2 (5 bases). This CDR3 has 14 amino acids. Trimming removed 5 bases from V and 4 bases from J, with 13 bases in between. Looked up from germline, CDR1 is SEHNR and CDR2 is FQNEAQ (reference sequence). The CDR3: CASSTGGGADTQYF. DNA of the CDR3: TGTGCCAGCAGCACCGGCGGAGGAGCAGATACGCAGTATTTT.

This clone was observed a handful of times. The V call is TRBV14, the J call TRBJ2-5; no firm D call. There are 12 residues in the CDR3. V lost 4 bases and J 5 bases, leaving 8 bases between the germline ends. The germline CDR1 and CDR2 sequences are SGHDN and FVKESK. This CDR3 is CASSPGIETQYF. CDR3 in DNA: TGTGCCAGCAGCCCCGGTATTGAGACCCAGTACTTC. Complete variable domain (other parts from reference TRBV14 and TRBJ2-5): EAGVTQFPSHSVIEKGQTVTLRCDPISGHDNLYWYRRVMGKEIKFLLHFVKESKQDESGMPNNRFLAERTGGTYSTLKVQPAELEDSGVYFCASSPGIETQYFGPGTRLLVL.

The CDR3 DNA reads TGCGCCAGCAGCCAATTCCTTTTCAATGAGCAGTTCTTC. This translates into CASSQFLFNEQFF. The rearrangement joins TRBV4-1 to TRBJ2-1, with D hard to call. The CDR3 is made up of 13 amino acids. Germline values: CDR1 MGHRA, CDR2 YSYEKL. V was shortened by 2 bases and J by 6 bases, with 8 bases between the two germline ends.

The chain recombines TRBV28 with TRBJ2-5; D gene ambiguous. Matching the DNA end better, TRBJ2-7 makes the J call doubtful. From germline, CDR1 is MDHEN and CDR2 SYDVKM. This CDR3 has 13 amino acids. The CDR3 sequence: CASSSASGYEQYF. The CDR3 DNA is TGTGCCAGCAGCTCCGCGTCCGGCTACGAGCAGTACTTC.

The chain couples TRBV5-1 to TRBJ2-6, with D uncertain. The CDR3 is 16 residues long. Germline V gene data show CDR1 as SGHRS and CDR2 as YFSETQ. Between the trimmed V and J ends, which lost 4 bases and 0 bases, there was a span of 11 bases. The CDR3 sequence: CASSPNVYSGANVLTF. The CDR3 DNA sequence: TGCGCCAGCAGCCCTAACGTTTACTCTGGGGCCAACGTCCTGACTTTC.

The V gene is TRBV5-1, the J gene TRBJ1-1; TRBD1 agrees at 8 bases. With 5 bases clipped from V and 11 bases from J, the junction kept 5 bases outside the gene matches. The CDR3 loop spans 11 amino acids. The V gene's germline CDR1 is SGHRS and CDR2 YFSETQ. CDR3 in DNA: TGCGCCAGCAGGGACAGGGATTGGGCTTTCTTT. Translating gives CASRDRDWAFF.

This clone was picked up a small number of times. This chain links TRBV21-1 with TRBJ2-5; the table's TRBD2 call for D was not verified on the DNA. TRBV21-1 constitutes a pseudogene. The CDR3 has 17 residues. Here the CDR3 reads CASSKVNEGLNQETQYF. The CDR3 DNA follows: TGTGCCAGCAGCAAAGTGAATGAGGGACTGAACCAAGAGACCCAGTACTTC.

There are a few counts of this clone. The genes are TRBV19 and TRBJ2-7; the D gene could be TRBD1 or TRBD2 (6 bases each). The CDR3 has 11 residues. Between the trimmed V and J ends, which lost 5 bases and 13 bases, there was a span of 15 bases. In germline, CDR1 is LNHDA, CDR2 SQIVND (reference sequence). The CDR3 region is CASSAEVGGYV. In nucleotides, the CDR3 is TGTGCCAGTAGTGCGGAGGTCGGGGGCTACGTC.

The sample holds a few counts of this clone. J is TRBJ2-3 and V is TRBV4-3; 8 nucleotides align to TRBD2. CDR3 length equals 15 residues. J lost 2 bases, V lost 5 bases, and 6 bases had no gene match. Per germline, CDR1 LGHNA and CDR2 YSLEER. The CDR3 spells CASSRLAINTDTQYF. The CDR3 DNA is TGCGCCAGCAGCAGACTAGCGATAAACACAGATACGCAGTATTTT.